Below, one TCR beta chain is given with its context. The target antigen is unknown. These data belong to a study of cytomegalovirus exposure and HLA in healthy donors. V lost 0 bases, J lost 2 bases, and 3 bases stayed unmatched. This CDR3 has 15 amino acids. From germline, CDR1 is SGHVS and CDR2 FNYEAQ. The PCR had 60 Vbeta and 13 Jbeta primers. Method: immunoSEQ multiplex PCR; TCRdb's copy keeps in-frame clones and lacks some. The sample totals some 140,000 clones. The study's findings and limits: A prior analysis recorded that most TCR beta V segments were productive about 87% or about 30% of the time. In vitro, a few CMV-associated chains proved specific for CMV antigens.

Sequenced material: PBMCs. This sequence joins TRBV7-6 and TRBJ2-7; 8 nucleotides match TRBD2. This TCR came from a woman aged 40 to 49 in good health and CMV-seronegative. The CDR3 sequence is CASSLAQRGTYEQYF. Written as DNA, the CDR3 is TGTGCCAGCAGCTTAGCCCAGCGGGGGACCTACGAGCAGTACTTC.